One sample yielded the 32 T cell receptor beta chains listed below, sequenced in a study of cytomegalovirus exposure and HLA in healthy donors. The PCR used 60 Vbeta and 13 Jbeta primers. Here immunoSEQ multiplex PCR was the method, and the copy in TCRdb shows in-frame clones only, minus some. Of approximately 120,000 clones in the sample, about 10% were seen once. The sample was PBMCs. These receptors originate from a woman younger than 35 in good health and CMV-seropositive.

This clone has a handful of counts. V usage is TRBV9 and J usage is TRBJ2-3, with a weak D call TRBD2 (6 bases). Germline loops: CDR1 SGDLS, CDR2 YYNGEE. The CDR3 consists of 15 residues. Trimming cost V 2 bases and J 2 bases, with 12 bases left between them. In DNA form, the CDR3 reads TGTGCCAGCAGCGTTAGTAGCGGCATCACAGATACGCAGTATTTT. It codes for CASSVSSGITDTQYF.

V and J are TRBV20-1 and TRBJ1-1, with TRBD1 matching 8 bases. V trimming: 5 bases; J trimming: 7 bases; junction bases outside the gene matches: 3. The germline gives CDR1 DFQATT, CDR2 SNEGSKA (reference sequence). The CDR3 spans 11 residues. DNA for the CDR3: TGCAGTGCTTCAGGGGGCCATGAAGCTTTCTTT. It codes for CSASGGHEAFF.

This chain links TRBV28 with TRBJ1-2; D is unclear. The CDR3 has 15 residues. Trimming pared 5 bases from V and 4 bases from J, leaving 17 bases between. Germline CDR1 reads MDHEN; CDR2 reads SYDVKM. The CDR3 sequence: CASSQSASNSYGYTF. Written as DNA, the CDR3 is TGTGCCAGCAGTCAATCCGCGTCCAATTCCTATGGCTACACCTTC.

V is TRBV19 and J is TRBJ1-2; 11 bases are shared with TRBD1. This CDR3 has 13 amino acids. CDR1 LNHDA and CDR2 SQIVND come from the germline V gene (reference sequence). The V segment lost 9 bases and the J segment 5 bases; nucleotides outside the gene matches: 5. This CDR3 reads CARGQGAGYGYTF. The CDR3 region has the DNA TGTGCCAGAGGACAGGGGGCTGGGTATGGCTACACCTTC.

The chain uses TRBV28 and TRBJ1-2; 10 nucleotides agree with TRBD1. The CDR3 is 14 amino acids. J lost 8 bases, V lost 8 bases, and 11 bases had no gene match. Germline V lookup: CDR1 MDHEN, CDR2 SYDVKM. CDR3 protein: CASGGTGAALGYTF. The CDR3 bases are TGTGCCAGCGGGGGGACAGGGGCGGCGTTGGGCTACACCTTC.

V gene TRBV5-1 combines with J gene TRBJ1-4; 11 bases are shared with TRBD1. V gave up 6 bases and J gave up 7 bases; unmatched junction bases: 8. This CDR3 comprises 15 residues. CDR1 is SGHRS and CDR2 is YFSETQ in the germline V gene. CDR3 sequence (DNA): TGCGCCAGCAACGACGCCGGGACAGGGGGTGAAAAACTGTTTTTT. Its translation: CASNDAGTGGEKLFF.

The chain combines TRBV29-1 with TRBJ1-1; 8 positions match TRBD1. This CDR3 region has 18 residues. With V trimmed by 7 bases and J by 4 bases, 23 bases remained unmatched. CDR1 is SQVTM, CDR2 ANQGSEA, per germline. The chain's CDR3 is CSDDQPGQAPFAGTEAFF. CDR3 coding DNA: TGCAGCGATGACCAACCGGGACAGGCACCATTCGCCGGCACTGAAGCTTTCTTT.

This clone showed up just a few times. The rearrangement joins TRBV14 to TRBJ2-5; 8 positions agree with TRBD2. Trimming at V came to 0 bases and at J to 4 bases, leaving 1 base not matched to a gene. CDR3 length equals 14 residues. Germline V gives CDR1 SGHDN, CDR2 FVKESK. This chain's CDR3 is CASSQESGRETQYF. The CDR3 DNA is TGTGCCAGCAGCCAAGAGAGCGGGAGAGAGACCCAGTACTTC. Variable domain in full (rest from reference TRBV14 and TRBJ2-5): EAGVTQFPSHSVIEKGQTVTLRCDPISGHDNLYWYRRVMGKEIKFLLHFVKESKQDESGMPNNRFLAERTGGTYSTLKVQPAELEDSGVYFCASSQESGRETQYFGPGTRLLVL.

The chain carries TRBV10-3 and TRBJ2-7; 10 nucleotides align to TRBD1. Germline V gene data show CDR1 as ENHRY and CDR2 as SYGVKD. There are 14 residues in the CDR3. With 6 bases clipped from V and 5 bases from J, the junction kept 7 bases outside the gene matches. CDR3 nucleotide sequence: TGTGCCATCAGAGGGACAGGGGCAGGGGACGAGCAGTACTTC. Protein sequence: CAIRGTGAGDEQYF.

The gene calls are TRBV4-1 and TRBJ2-7; no clear D gene. Germline V gene data show CDR1 as MGHRA and CDR2 as YSYEKL. V lost 1 base and J 2 bases, leaving 12 bases between the germline ends. This CDR3 is 15 amino acids long. The CDR3 loop reads CASSQVSGSTYEQYF. DNA of the CDR3: TGCGCCAGCAGCCAAGTTTCAGGCTCAACCTACGAGCAGTACTTC.

This clone came up a few times. The chain joins TRBV5-4 to TRBJ2-7, with 15 bases aligning to TRBD2. CDR3 length: 19 residues. Germline-derived CDR1 and CDR2 are SGHNT and YYREEE (reference sequence). The V gene end was trimmed by 4 bases and the J gene end by 7 bases; junction bases not matched to a gene: 18. The CDR3 DNA reads TGTGCCAGCAGCCAACCGGGACTAGCGGGAGGCCAATCCCTGGGGGAGCAGTACTTC. This gives the protein CASSQPGLAGGQSLGEQYF.

CDR3 sequence reads: CASAVRSYNEQFF. CDR3 nucleotide sequence: TGTGCCAGCGCGGTTCGCTCCTACAATGAGCAGTTCTTC. The J gene is TRBJ2-1, the V gene TRBV6-5; D gene ambiguous. Trimming took off 8 bases at V and 0 bases at J, with 8 bases between the two ends. This CDR3 is built from 13 residues. Looked up from germline, CDR1 is MNHEY and CDR2 is SVGAGI.

This clone showed up just a few times. The chain employs TRBV10-3 and TRBJ1-1; D might be TRBD1 (5 bases). V lost 7 bases and J lost 0, with 15 bases in between. CDR1 is ENHRY, CDR2 SYGVKD, per germline. This CDR3 has 15 residues. The CDR3 sequence is CAIKGGENMNTEAFF. The CDR3 DNA sequence: TGTGCCATCAAAGGAGGGGAAAACATGAACACTGAAGCTTTCTTT.

In its sample, this clone was seen a few times. V usage is TRBV15 and J usage is TRBJ1-3; 7 nucleotides line up with TRBD1. The V gene's germline CDR1 is LNHNV and CDR2 YYDKDF (reference sequence). V dropped 2 bases and J dropped 0; count of bases not matched to a gene: 13. The CDR3 extends over 19 amino acids. The CDR3 DNA follows: TGTGCCACCAGCAGAAAAATTCAGGGACAGAGGAGCTCTGGAAACACCATATATTTT. This codes for CATSRKIQGQRSSGNTIYF.

In this sample, this clone turned up once. The genes are TRBV9 and TRBJ2-5, with 7 bases aligning to TRBD2. The J call is in doubt because the DNA end fits TRBJ2-7 better. This CDR3 spans 15 amino acids. Germline V gives CDR1 SGDLS, CDR2 YYNGEE. Here the CDR3 DNA reads TGTGCCAGCAGCGTGAAAACGGGAGGCCCCTACGAGCAGTACTTC. It specifies CASSVKTGGPYEQYF.

The gene calls are TRBV30 and TRBJ1-5; 8 bases line up with TRBD1. V trimming: 1 base; J trimming: 4 bases; junction bases outside the gene matches: 6. The CDR3 extends over 15 amino acids. The germline gives CDR1 GTSNPN, CDR2 SVGIG (reference sequence). In nucleotides, the CDR3 is TGTGCCTGGAGTGACGGACAGGGAAGGAATCAGCCCCAGCATTTT. Residues: CAWSDGQGRNQPQHF.

This clone has a handful of counts. The J gene is TRBJ2-1, the V gene TRBV5-4; tentative D call: TRBD2 (6 bases). CDR1 and CDR2 from the germline V gene are SGHNT and YYREEE (reference sequence). There are 16 residues in the CDR3. Between the trimmed V and J ends, which lost 0 bases and 2 bases, there was a span of 12 bases. For the CDR3, the DNA is TGTGCCAGCAGCTTGGAAGGAGGGGAGACCTACAATGAGCAGTTCTTC. Protein sequence: CASSLEGGETYNEQFF.

This clone has only a few counts. This chain links TRBV2 with TRBJ2-5; unclear D gene. The CDR3 spans 12 residues. Per the germline V gene, CDR1 is SNHLY and CDR2 is FYNNEI. Trimming pared 8 bases from V and 3 bases from J, leaving 10 bases between. As DNA, the CDR3 is TGTGCCAGCCAATCCCCTAAAGAGACCCAGTACTTC. It codes for CASQSPKETQYF.

The chain recombines TRBV19 with TRBJ1-4; no reliable D call. Germline V lookup: CDR1 LNHDA, CDR2 SQIVND (reference sequence). Trimming removed 4 bases at V and 8 bases at J, with 11 bases between. The CDR3 is 13 amino acids. The CDR3: CASSTSGREKLFF. The CDR3, as DNA: TGTGCCAGTAGTACGTCAGGCAGAGAAAAACTGTTTTTT.

The chain joins TRBV4-1 to TRBJ2-7; 11 nucleotides line up with TRBD1. After removal of 4 bases from V and 0 bases from J, the junction contained 8 bases not matched to a gene. The CDR3 runs to 17 residues. Germline V gene sequence: CDR1 MGHRA, CDR2 YSYEKL. CDR3 nucleotides: TGCGCCAGCAGCCCAGGACCGGGACAGGGGGTCTCCTACGAGCAGTACTTC. This codes for CASSPGPGQGVSYEQYF.

Points on this clone: Other DNA sequences in the same sample also yield this CDR3. The chain uses TRBV28 and TRBJ1-1, with D maybe TRBD1 (6 bases). Per germline, CDR1 MDHEN and CDR2 SYDVKM. V was clipped by 4 bases and J by 10 bases, with 13 bases between them. This CDR3 is built from 12 residues. CDR3 DNA sequence: TGTGCCAGCAGTTCAAGGGGGTTCTTAGCTTTCTTT. Protein: CASSSRGFLAFF.

This chain links TRBV9 with TRBJ1-1; D unresolved. This CDR3 is 12 amino acids long. Per the germline V gene, CDR1 is SGDLS and CDR2 is YYNGEE. The ends were cut back, 4 bases at V and 11 bases at J, with 15 bases in the middle. The DNA of the CDR3 is TGTGCCAGCAGCCTTCGGACCGGGGAGGCTTTCTTT. Its translation: CASSLRTGEAFF.

This clone turned up a few times. J is TRBJ2-7 and V is TRBV10-1, with D perhaps matching TRBD2 (6 bases). Germline lookup yields CDR1 WNHNN and CDR2 SYGVQD (reference sequence). The CDR3 contains 13 residues. Between the trimmed V and J ends, which lost 6 bases and 2 bases, there was a span of 11 bases. This CDR3 reads CASSKGLAYEQYF. CDR3 DNA: TGCGCCAGCAGCAAGGGACTCGCCTACGAGCAGTACTTC.

This clone was counted between two and nine times. The rearrangement joins TRBV27 to TRBJ2-7, with a weak D call TRBD2 (6 bases). This CDR3 comprises 15 residues. The V end lost 2 bases, the J end lost 4 bases, and 15 bases lay between the germline ends. The germline CDR1 and CDR2 sequences are MNHEY and SMNVEV (reference sequence). CDR3 protein: CASSLIRTNGYEQYF. The CDR3 DNA sequence: TGTGCCAGCAGTTTAATTCGGACTAACGGTTACGAGCAGTACTTC.

The sample holds a few counts of this clone. This chain connects TRBV2 to TRBJ1-2; D call uncertain. Between the trimmed V and J ends, which lost 4 bases and 2 bases, there was a span of 11 bases. Germline V CDR1 and CDR2: SNHLY, FYNNEI. The CDR3 totals 14 residues. CDR3 amino acids: CASSVPGRNYGYTF. The DNA of the CDR3 is TGTGCCAGCAGTGTACCGGGGAGGAACTATGGCTACACCTTC.

There are a few counts of this clone. The gene calls are TRBV6-5 and TRBJ2-1; D unclear. The CDR3 is made up of 15 amino acids. CDR1 is MNHEY, CDR2 SVGAGI, per germline. V was clipped by 6 bases and J by 2 bases, with 14 bases between them. CDR3 residues: CASSLSGLPYNEQFF. CDR3 in DNA: TGTGCCAGCAGCCTTTCGGGTCTCCCCTACAATGAGCAGTTCTTC.

This clone was observed a handful of times. The chain employs TRBV5-3 and TRBJ1-3; weak D call: TRBD1 (6 bases). TRBV5-3 counts as an open reading frame of uncertain function. Trimming removed 2 bases from V and 2 bases from J, with 17 bases in between. The CDR3 covers 17 residues. CDR3 region: CARSFHPRQATGNTIYF. In DNA form, the CDR3 reads TGTGCCAGAAGCTTCCACCCTCGACAGGCTACTGGAAACACCATATATTTT.

In its sample, this clone was seen a few times. V and J are TRBV5-6 and TRBJ1-1, with D possibly being TRBD1 (5 bases). Trimming cost V 0 bases and J 11 bases, with 17 bases left between them. The V gene's germline CDR1 is SGHDT and CDR2 YYEEEE. The CDR3 consists of 14 residues. DNA for the CDR3: TGTGCCAGCAGCTTGGAAGGGCTGGGGGGTCGGGCTTTCTTT. This gives the protein CASSLEGLGGRAFF.

This clone was recorded a few times. The chain couples TRBV11-2 to TRBJ1-2; TRBD1 aligns across 8 bases. The V segment lost 5 bases and the J segment 8 bases; nucleotides outside the gene matches: 7. Looked up from germline, CDR1 is SGHAT and CDR2 is FQNNGV. The length of the CDR3 is 13 residues. The CDR3 reads CASSAQDRAGYTF. The CDR3 nucleotides are TGTGCCAGCAGCGCGCAGGACAGGGCGGGCTACACCTTC.

This clone came up a few times. The chain uses TRBV20-1 and TRBJ2-5; unclear D gene. V was trimmed by 3 bases and J by 2 bases, leaving 4 bases between them. Germline V lookup: CDR1 DFQATT, CDR2 SNEGSKA (reference sequence). The CDR3 totals 11 residues. Here the CDR3 DNA reads TGCAGTGCTAGCCCACAAGAGACCCAGTACTTC. Translating it yields CSASPQETQYF.

This clone was recorded a few times. This chain connects TRBV5-8 to TRBJ2-2, with D possibly being TRBD1 (5 bases). The CDR3 totals 15 residues. Trimming shortened V by 0 bases and J by 12 bases, and 18 bases separated the two germline ends. Germline-derived CDR1 and CDR2 are SGHTS and YDEGEE. The CDR3 sequence: CASSLDPKTVGKLFF. The CDR3 DNA sequence: TGTGCCAGCAGCTTGGACCCTAAGACAGTCGGAAAGCTGTTTTTT.

Concerning this clone: This CDR3 fails to terminate in the conserved phenylalanine or tryptophan, so it likely reflects a read error. This chain connects TRBV4-1 to TRBJ1-1, with TRBD1 matching 8 bases. In germline, CDR1 is MGHRA, CDR2 YSYEKL. The CDR3 runs 11 residues. J gave up 11 bases and V 3 bases, and 2 bases lay outside the gene matches. The CDR3 spells CASSHGQGAFL. CDR3 sequence (DNA): TGCGCCAGCAGCCATGGACAGGGCGCTTTCTTG.